This T cell receptor beta chain was documented in a study of blood T cell repertoires in COVID-19 (dated by TCRdb to the early 2020s). Study-wide context: The collaborator samples originated in the United States, Italy and Spain and spanned the acute and convalescent phases of COVID-19. The material from the prospective study consisted of cDNA or gDNA derived from T cells, B-cell-depleted T cells, or PBMCs. Subjects who had been exposed to COVID-19, were actively infected with it, or had recovered from it provided the deeply sampled blood TCRbeta repertoires that made up the dataset. The repertoires were released in a freely available public database intended as a resource for research on the immune response to SARS-CoV-2. Samples came from the ongoing ImmuneRACE study (first 160 participants) plus 1,254 subjects from 6 global collaborators. The sample metadata nearly always contained a de-identified subject ID, COVID-19 status, age in years and sex. HLA class I and class II types, where available, came from metadata supplied by the sample provider rather than from assay-based typing.

Collaborating institutions collected whole blood in K2EDTA tubes following their own protocols. For TCRbeta analysis, collaborator samples were shipped as frozen whole blood, as isolated PBMCs, or as DNA extracted from either sample type. Sequences SSHAT (CDR1) and FNYEAQ (CDR2) are obtained from the germline V gene (reference sequence). The CDR3 measures 19 amino acids from cysteine to phenylalanine. Just the 57-base CDR3 DNA is kept, in frame starting at base 1. TCRbeta CDR3 regions were amplified from genomic DNA using the immunoSEQ Assay, a bias-controlled multiplex PCR. In the paper's pipeline: Nucleated cell counts per sample were estimated from amplification of reference gene primers within the assay. To quantify the absolute abundance of each unique TCRbeta CDR3 rearrangement, sequence reads were collapsed and filtered. Productive Simpson clonality was computed per sample as the square root of Simpson's diversity index over productive rearrangements. Not all clones reach the TCRdb copy of this immuneACCESS table, which keeps in-frame sequences only. Checked studies attribute under half of the gap to unresolved V genes and leave the rest unexplained. V, J and clone size are those of that table, while D and trimming were read from the DNA. For this sample there are hundreds of thousands of clones; 88% appear just once. Around 0.7% of the sample comes from the top ten.

Comment on this clone: Its antigen is currently not known. An end of the junction does not agree with germline; a read error may underlie this.

What the research found in general, with its limitations: How much clinical and demographic metadata was included differed by source and by participant, and the metadata was provided uncurated.

The specimen was peripheral blood. The sequence derives from a human donor in a cohort sampled during active COVID-19. This receptor chain uses TRBV7-7 and TRBJ2-5, with TRBD2 perhaps the D gene, on 5 matching bases. Read as DNA, the sequence is TGTGCTAGCAGCTTAGCCCTCCCCGGGGTATTCCCGTACCAAGAGACCCAGTACTTC. Translation gives CASSLALPGVFPYQETQYF.